These 11 T cell receptor beta chains share one sample of origin, sequenced in a study of OX40 agonist ivuxolimab in advanced cancers. Produced via immunoSEQ multiplex PCR; TCRdb's table is partial and in-frame only. The data contain approximately 42,000 clones, approximately 86% of them seen just once; the ten biggest clones take up 18%. The specimen comprised CD4+ or CD8+ T cells sorted from blood, sampled in a trial of the OX40 agonist ivuxolimab. All receptors come from an adult with an advanced solid tumor such as melanoma, head and neck, liver or kidney cancer.

The table lists this clone with a few counts. The chain uses TRBV19 and TRBJ1-6; 9 positions match TRBD1. Losses at the gene ends were 0 bases for V and 11 bases for J; bases not matched to a gene: 5. Germline CDR1 and CDR2: LNHDA and SQIVND (reference sequence). The CDR3 runs to 15 residues. The CDR3 DNA follows: TGTGCCAGTAGTATAGAGACAGGGGGACGGACACCCCTCCACTTT. It specifies CASSIETGGRTPLHF. The variable domain in full, completed from reference TRBV19 and TRBJ1-6, reads DGGITQSPKYLFRKEGQNVTLSCEQNLNHDAMYWYRQDPGQGLRLIYYSQIVNDFQKGDIAEGYSVSREKKESFPLTVTSAQKNPTAFYLCASSIETGGRTPLHFGNGTRLTVT.

This chain joins TRBV9 and TRBJ2-1; D is undetermined. Trimming stripped 3 bases from V and 6 bases from J, with 10 bases between. The CDR3 has 13 amino acids. The germline V gene encodes CDR1 SGDLS and CDR2 YYNGEE. The CDR3 reads CASSETSTNEQFF. CDR3 DNA: TGTGCCAGCAGCGAGACCTCGACCAATGAGCAGTTCTTC.

This CDR3 is CASSLDTTGTDTQYF. The DNA for the CDR3 is TGTGCCAGCAGCTTGGACACAACGGGCACAGATACGCAGTATTTT. V and J are TRBV5-6 and TRBJ2-3, with D uncertain. Looked up from germline, CDR1 is SGHDT and CDR2 is YYEEEE. Deletions cut 0 bases from V and 1 base from J, with 9 bases between. The CDR3 loop spans 15 amino acids.

This chain connects TRBV18 to TRBJ2-5; TRBD2 is a possible D gene (5 bases). CDR3 length: 17 amino acids. The germline V gene has CDR1 KGHSH and CDR2 LQKENI. V lost 4 bases and J lost 4, with 22 bases in between. CDR3 sequence (DNA): TGTGCCAGCTCACGACCCGAGGCCCCAGCGGAGGTAGAGACCCAGTACTTC. This translates into CASSRPEAPAEVETQYF.

CDR3 sequence: CASSPPVVMEISQETQYF. CDR3 sequence (DNA): TGTGCCAGCAGTCCCCCAGTAGTCATGGAGATAAGCCAAGAGACCCAGTACTTC. The chain carries TRBV28 and TRBJ2-5; unclear D gene. Trimming removed 5 bases at V and 1 base at J, with 23 bases between. In germline, CDR1 is MDHEN, CDR2 SYDVKM. The length of the CDR3 is 18 residues.

The V call is TRBV5-1, the J call TRBJ1-1, with D tentatively TRBD1 (6 bases). The CDR3 loop spans 15 amino acids. Looked up from germline, CDR1 is SGHRS and CDR2 is YFSETQ. Deletions cut 2 bases from V and 3 bases from J, with 14 bases between. The CDR3, as DNA: TGCGCCAGCAGCTTTGATAGGGGGGGCGACACTGAAGCTTTCTTT. Translated, it gives CASSFDRGGDTEAFF.

By its share, this clone is medium-sized. The rearrangement joins TRBV4-2 to TRBJ1-6, with D hard to call. Germline V gives CDR1 LGHNA, CDR2 YNFKEQ. V dropped 0 bases and J dropped 10 bases, with 4 bases sitting between them. The CDR3 sequence is 12 residues long. This CDR3 is CASSQDSSPLHF. In DNA form, the CDR3 reads TGTGCCAGCAGCCAAGACTCCTCACCCCTCCACTTT.

The chain is built from TRBV2 and TRBJ1-5; 8 nucleotides agree with TRBD1. This CDR3 region has 15 residues. Germline V CDR1 and CDR2: SNHLY, FYNNEI. After removal of 7 bases from V and 2 bases from J, the junction contained 7 bases not matched to a gene. CDR3 protein: CASKDRDDGNQPQHF. In DNA form, the CDR3 reads TGTGCCAGCAAGGACAGGGACGACGGCAATCAGCCCCAGCATTTT.

This chain uses TRBV27 with TRBJ2-7, with no clear D. CDR1 is MNHEY, CDR2 SMNVEV, per germline (reference sequence). The V and J ends lost 10 bases and 2 bases respectively, with 12 bases between them. The CDR3 has 12 amino acids. CDR3 coding DNA: TGTGCCACCCATCGTGGGCCCTACGAGCAGTACTTC. As protein: CATHRGPYEQYF.

The gene calls are TRBV19 and TRBJ2-7; D may be TRBD2 (6 bases). The CDR3 loop spans 15 amino acids. The germline V gene encodes CDR1 LNHDA and CDR2 SQIVND (reference sequence). V dropped 1 base and J dropped 2 bases, with 12 bases sitting between them. The CDR3, as DNA: TGTGCCAGTAGTATAGTACCGGGGGAGACCTACGAGCAGTACTTC. This codes for CASSIVPGETYEQYF.

The chain employs TRBV2 and TRBJ2-3; tentatively, D is TRBD2 (6 bases). Trimming removed 10 bases from V and 1 base from J, with 15 bases in between. The CDR3 has 14 residues. CDR1 is SNHLY, CDR2 FYNNEI, per germline. The CDR3 protein is CAILLAERTDTQYF. CDR3 DNA sequence: TGTGCCATACTATTAGCGGAGCGCACAGATACGCAGTATTTT.